Presented here are 32 T cell receptor beta chains from one specimen sequenced in a study of shared clonotypes between healthy human individuals. CD8 cells regarded as naive lacked CD45RO, were positively chosen for CCR7, and omitted terminally differentiated effector memory CD45RA+ cells. TCRdb keeps only in-frame clones here, not all; method: immunoSEQ multiplex PCR. Of some 2.1 million clones in the sample, 90% to 95% are singletons; the top ten hold about 1.7%. Sequenced sample: naive CD8+ T cells from PBMCs. These receptors all stem from a man between 18 and 29 years old in good health. Some clones in this sample may be carry-over from other donors' samples.

This chain joins TRBV29-1 and TRBJ2-3; D possibly corresponds to TRBD2 (6 bases). The CDR3 covers 14 residues. V lost 4 bases, J lost 6 bases, and 17 bases lay in between. CDR1 and CDR2 (germline): SQVTM, ANQGSEA. The CDR3 loop reads CSVVGGGRGDTQYF. The CDR3 nucleotides are TGCAGCGTTGTGGGGGGAGGCCGCGGGGATACGCAGTATTTT.

About this clone: Other DNA variants within this sample encode the same CDR3. The gene calls are TRBV30 and TRBJ2-2; no reliable D call. CDR3 length equals 12 residues. Germline V lookup: CDR1 GTSNPN, CDR2 SVGIG (reference sequence). V lost 0 bases and J lost 7, with 6 bases in between. For the CDR3, the DNA is TGTGCCTGGAGTGTTGGGGTCGGGGAGCTGTTTTTT. Amino acid sequence: CAWSVGVGELFF.

This chain links TRBV5-1 with TRBJ2-7; TRBD2 matches 12 bases. This CDR3 has 21 amino acids. V lost 0 bases and J lost 2; bases outside the gene matches: 18. The germline CDR1 and CDR2 sequences are SGHRS and YFSETQ. The DNA of the CDR3 is TGCGCCAGCAGCTTGGCCGAGGGACACCTAAAACTAGCGGGAGGACCCTACGAGCAGTACTTC. Its translation: CASSLAEGHLKLAGGPYEQYF.

The rearrangement links TRBV11-2 to TRBJ2-3, with 7 bases identical to TRBD1. Germline CDR1 SGHAT, CDR2 FQNNGV. V dropped 1 base and J dropped 3; count of bases not matched to a gene: 4. The CDR3 is 15 amino acids. CDR3 region: CASSLVGQRTDTQYF. Here the CDR3 DNA reads TGTGCCAGCAGCTTAGTGGGACAGAGGACAGATACGCAGTATTTT.

This clone was recorded a few times. The chain couples TRBV11-2 to TRBJ1-1; a weak D match, TRBD1 (5 bases). CDR1 SGHAT and CDR2 FQNNGV come from the germline V gene. The CDR3 is 14 amino acids. V lost 5 bases, J lost 5 bases, and 15 bases lay in between. CDR3 bases: TGTGCCAGCAGCCAAGACATGGGGGTGACTGAAGCTTTCTTT. Protein: CASSQDMGVTEAFF.

This sequence joins TRBV7-3 and TRBJ1-3; D ambiguous. The CDR3 contains 15 residues. From germline, CDR1 is SGHTA and CDR2 FQGTGA. Trimming took 2 bases from V and 4 from J, leaving 12 bases between them. The CDR3 loop is CASSLFGERGNTIYF. CDR3 DNA sequence: TGTGCCAGCAGCTTATTTGGGGAACGAGGAAACACCATATATTTT.

About this clone itself: Other DNA sequences in this sample translate to the same CDR3. The rearrangement joins TRBV5-4 to TRBJ2-7; 10 nucleotides align to TRBD1. The CDR3 runs to 15 residues. Per germline, CDR1 SGHNT and CDR2 YYREEE (reference sequence). V dropped 4 bases and J dropped 0; count of bases not matched to a gene: 4. The CDR3 spells CASSPRTGGSYEQYF. As DNA, the CDR3 is TGTGCCAGCAGCCCTCGGACAGGGGGCTCCTACGAGCAGTACTTC.

The chain combines TRBV19 with TRBJ1-2; TRBD1 agrees at 11 bases. Trimming cost V 4 bases and J 3 bases; bases outside gene matches: 13. From germline, CDR1 is LNHDA and CDR2 SQIVND (reference sequence). This CDR3 is 18 amino acids long. DNA of the CDR3: TGTGCCAGTAGTACCGCGTGGACAGGGGGCCTGGTGGACTATGGCTACACCTTC. Translated, it gives CASSTAWTGGLVDYGYTF.

The CDR3 bases are TGTGCCAGCAGCTTAGACGGCTGGGCAAGCACTGAAGCTTTCTTT. Its translation is CASSLDGWASTEAFF. The chain carries TRBV11-2 and TRBJ1-1, with D unresolved. With 0 bases removed from V and 4 bases from J, the gap between germline ends came to 12 bases. The CDR3 spans 15 residues. CDR1 is SGHAT and CDR2 is FQNNGV in the germline V gene. The whole variable domain, remainder taken from reference TRBV11-2 and TRBJ1-1, is EAGVAQSPRYKIIEKRQSVAFWCNPISGHATLYWYQQILGQGPKLLIQFQNNGVVDDSQLPKDRFSAERLKGVDSTLKIQPAKLEDSAVYLCASSLDGWASTEAFFGQGTRLTVV.

This chain connects TRBV7-9 to TRBJ1-1; 8 bases align to TRBD1. This CDR3 spans 12 amino acids. Germline V lookup: CDR1 SEHNR, CDR2 FQNEAQ (reference sequence). J was trimmed by 4 bases and V by 5 bases; bases with no gene match: 0. The CDR3 DNA follows: TGTGCCAGCAGCACAGGGGGCACTGAAGCTTTCTTT. This gives the protein CASSTGGTEAFF.

CDR3 coding DNA: TGTGCCAGCAGTGAAAGCCGAGGGAGCTCTGGAAACACCATATATTTT. Translating gives CASSESRGSSGNTIYF. The chain recombines TRBV6-1 with TRBJ1-3; unclear D gene. The V gene's germline CDR1 is MNHNS and CDR2 SASEGT. V was shortened by 2 bases and J by 0 bases, with 11 bases between the two germline ends. The CDR3 totals 16 residues.

V gene TRBV13 combines with J gene TRBJ2-2; D may be TRBD2 (5 bases). The CDR3 covers 15 residues. CDR1 and CDR2 from the germline V gene are PRHDT and FYEKMQ (reference sequence). V lost 2 bases and J 4 bases, leaving 11 bases between the germline ends. The CDR3 loop reads CASSLTRDGTGELFF. In nucleotides, the CDR3 is TGTGCCAGCAGCTTAACCCGGGATGGCACCGGGGAGCTGTTTTTT.

This clone was observed once. This chain links TRBV27 with TRBJ2-3, with no clear D. This CDR3 has 14 amino acids. Germline V gene lookup returns CDR1 MNHEY and CDR2 SMNVEV (reference sequence). Trimming cost V 3 bases and J 2 bases, with 9 bases left between them. DNA of the CDR3: TGTGCCAGCAGTTTCGGAACCTACACAGATACGCAGTATTTT. Translation gives CASSFGTYTDTQYF.

This chain joins TRBV14 and TRBJ1-2, with unresolved D. CDR3 size: 14 residues. CDR1 SGHDN and CDR2 FVKESK come from the germline V gene. Trimming left V 3 bases short and J 6 bases short, with 14 bases between. The CDR3 here is CASSQVHRGNGYTF. In nucleotides, the CDR3 is TGTGCCAGCAGCCAGGTCCACAGAGGAAATGGCTACACCTTC.

V and J are TRBV6-5 and TRBJ2-7, with TRBD1 matching over 12 bases. The CDR3 is made up of 15 amino acids. The V segment lost 6 bases and the J segment 2 bases; nucleotides outside the gene matches: 5. Per germline, CDR1 MNHEY and CDR2 SVGAGI. The CDR3 nucleotides are TGTGCCAGCAGCCAGGGACAGGGGGCTGCCTACGAGCAGTACTTC. Translating it yields CASSQGQGAAYEQYF.

The chain couples TRBV5-6 to TRBJ2-2; TRBD2 aligns across 12 bases. The trim removed 4 bases at V and 5 bases at J, leaving 9 bases unmatched. Germline V gene data show CDR1 as SGHDT and CDR2 as YYEEEE. CDR3 length: 17 residues. CDR3 sequence: CASSPPGLAGRTGELFF. Here the CDR3 DNA reads TGTGCCAGCAGCCCCCCAGGACTAGCGGGACGGACCGGGGAGCTGTTTTTT.

Concerning this clone itself: Additional DNA sequences in this sample encode the identical CDR3. This sequence joins TRBV19 and TRBJ2-2, with D unclear. Per the germline V gene, CDR1 is LNHDA and CDR2 is SQIVND (reference sequence). Trimming removed 1 base from V and 6 bases from J, with 3 bases in between. The CDR3 is 12 amino acids. CDR3 sequence (DNA): TGTGCCAGTAGTATAGTCCCCGGGGAGCTGTTTTTT. Protein product: CASSIVPGELFF. The whole variable domain, remainder taken from reference TRBV19 and TRBJ2-2, is DGGITQSPKYLFRKEGQNVTLSCEQNLNHDAMYWYRQDPGQGLRLIYYSQIVNDFQKGDIAEGYSVSREKKESFPLTVTSAQKNPTAFYLCASSIVPGELFFGEGSRLTVL.

J is TRBJ1-4 and V is TRBV4-1; a weak D match, TRBD1 (5 bases). V shed 4 bases and J shed 2 bases, with 14 bases lying between them. This CDR3 is 16 amino acids long. Germline assignment: CDR1 MGHRA and CDR2 YSYEKL. CDR3 coding DNA: TGCGCCAGCAGCCTTAGCGCGGGGGAGACTAATGAAAAACTGTTTTTT. This sequence encodes CASSLSAGETNEKLFF.

The V and J genes are TRBV28 and TRBJ1-2; 7 nucleotides agree with TRBD1. The germline gives CDR1 MDHEN, CDR2 SYDVKM. V lost 4 bases, J lost 6 bases, and 14 bases stayed unmatched. This CDR3 region has 16 residues. The DNA of the CDR3 is TGTGCCAGCAGTTCCCTCTTTTCGGGGACAGAGAATGGCTACACCTTC. It translates to CASSSLFSGTENGYTF.

This chain connects TRBV5-1 to TRBJ1-1; D is uncertain. V lost 3 bases and J lost 2, with 14 bases in between. The CDR3 covers 15 residues. The germline V gene encodes CDR1 SGHRS and CDR2 YFSETQ. The CDR3: CASSYLLGVNTEAFF. The CDR3 coding sequence is TGCGCCAGCAGCTACCTTCTTGGGGTAAACACTGAAGCTTTCTTT.

This chain links TRBV13 with TRBJ2-5, with 9 bases matching TRBD1. V lost 3 bases and J lost 5; bases outside the gene matches: 10. The germline gives CDR1 PRHDT, CDR2 FYEKMQ (reference sequence). CDR3 length: 16 amino acids. The CDR3 DNA sequence: TGTGCCAGCAGCTTGTCCCGGACAGGGGCACAGGAGACCCAGTACTTC. Amino acids: CASSLSRTGAQETQYF.

The chain links TRBV5-1 to TRBJ1-5; maybe TRBD1 (6 bases). Deletions cut 1 base from V and 2 bases from J, with 13 bases between. This CDR3 spans 16 amino acids. The germline gives CDR1 SGHRS, CDR2 YFSETQ. The CDR3 is CASSLYGQKGNQPQHF. The CDR3 nucleotides are TGCGCCAGCAGCTTGTATGGACAGAAAGGCAATCAGCCCCAGCATTTT.

This clone was found once. The rearrangement uses TRBV19 and TRBJ2-3; D might be TRBD2 (5 bases). The CDR3 is 14 residues long. Germline V gene data show CDR1 as LNHDA and CDR2 as SQIVND (reference sequence). V lost 5 bases to trimming and J lost 4 bases, with 13 bases between them. The CDR3 bases are TGTGCCAGTAGTCTACTAGGGAGTGCAGATACGCAGTATTTT. It specifies CASSLLGSADTQYF.

The table lists this clone with a few counts. Other DNA sequences of this sample code for an identical CDR3. This chain connects TRBV7-8 to TRBJ2-7; D gene ambiguous. This CDR3 region has 12 residues. V was trimmed by 1 base and J by 1 base, leaving 2 bases between them. Per the germline V gene, CDR1 is SGHVS and CDR2 is FQNEAQ. In DNA, the CDR3 is TGTGCCAGCAGCTTAGGGTCCTACGAGCAGTACTTC. Amino acid sequence: CASSLGSYEQYF. The variable domain in full, with the rest retrieved from reference TRBV7-8 and TRBJ2-7, is GAGVSQSPRYKVAKRGQDVALRCDPISGHVSLFWYQQALGQGPEFLTYFQNEAQLDKSGLPSDRFFAERPEGSVSTLKIQRTQQEDSAVYLCASSLGSYEQYFGPGTRLTVT.

The chain links TRBV27 to TRBJ1-2; 9 nucleotides line up with TRBD1. The CDR3 is 15 residues long. Trimming at V came to 5 bases and at J to 1 base, leaving 5 bases not matched to a gene. Germline assignment: CDR1 MNHEY and CDR2 SMNVEV (reference sequence). CDR3 bases: TGTGCCAGCAGTCTACAGGGGGCGCATAACTATGGCTACACCTTC. This gives the protein CASSLQGAHNYGYTF.

This chain uses TRBV2 with TRBJ2-3; TRBD2 might be the D (6 bases). The CDR3 contains 16 residues. Germline V gene data show CDR1 as SNHLY and CDR2 as FYNNEI. The V and J ends lost 4 bases and 4 bases respectively, with 18 bases between them. CDR3 bases: TGTGCCAGCAGTGGGACTGGGCGGGGCAGGGCAGATACGCAGTATTTT. Translation: CASSGTGRGRADTQYF.

The genes are TRBV25-1 and TRBJ2-5, with D hard to call. The CDR3 runs to 13 residues. The V end was cut by 5 bases, the J end by 9 bases, with 16 bases between. Per germline, CDR1 MGHDK and CDR2 SYGVNS. CDR3 in amino acids: CASSPALFQAQYF. The CDR3 DNA follows: TGTGCCAGCAGTCCGGCCTTGTTTCAGGCCCAGTACTTC.

The chain is built from TRBV28 and TRBJ2-3; D is ambiguous. The CDR3 runs to 14 residues. V was cut by 10 bases and J by 4 bases, with 18 bases left in between. The germline CDR1 and CDR2 sequences are MDHEN and SYDVKM. CDR3 DNA sequence: TGTGCCACCACCCCGGTTGGGTTTTCAGATACGCAGTATTTT. Its protein is CATTPVGFSDTQYF.

This chain connects TRBV4-1 to TRBJ2-1, with 9 bases fitting TRBD1. After removal of 3 bases from V and 9 bases from J, the junction contained 15 bases not matched to a gene. CDR3 size: 17 residues. Looked up from germline, CDR1 is MGHRA and CDR2 is YSYEKL. The CDR3 region is CASSHLRRDRVSSEQFF. CDR3 bases: TGCGCCAGCAGCCACTTACGGCGGGACAGGGTTTCCAGTGAGCAGTTCTTC.

V gene TRBV4-2 combines with J gene TRBJ2-7; TRBD2 matches at 7 bases. The CDR3 totals 15 residues. The germline CDR1 and CDR2 sequences are LGHNA and YNFKEQ. V lost 3 bases to trimming and J lost 2 bases; unmatched junction nucleotides: 7. The CDR3 reads CASSQTSLKAYEQYF. CDR3 bases: TGTGCCAGCAGCCAGACTAGCTTAAAGGCCTACGAGCAGTACTTC.

The chain carries TRBV7-9 and TRBJ2-7; 10 bases are shared with TRBD1. V lost 5 bases, J lost 6 bases, and 10 bases stayed unmatched. Per germline, CDR1 SEHNR and CDR2 FQNEAQ (reference sequence). The CDR3 contains 15 residues. The CDR3 DNA sequence: TGTGCCAGCAGCCCCGGGACAGGGGAGATTCTCGAGCAGTACTTC. Encoded protein: CASSPGTGEILEQYF.

This chain connects TRBV4-1 to TRBJ2-1; 10 bases map to TRBD2. V was pared by 2 bases and J by 0 bases, with 1 base of the junction left unmatched. The CDR3 is made up of 16 amino acids. Germline values: CDR1 MGHRA, CDR2 YSYEKL. CDR3 loop: CASSQTSGVSYNEQFF. As DNA, the CDR3 is TGCGCCAGCAGCCAAACTAGCGGGGTCTCCTACAATGAGCAGTTCTTC.